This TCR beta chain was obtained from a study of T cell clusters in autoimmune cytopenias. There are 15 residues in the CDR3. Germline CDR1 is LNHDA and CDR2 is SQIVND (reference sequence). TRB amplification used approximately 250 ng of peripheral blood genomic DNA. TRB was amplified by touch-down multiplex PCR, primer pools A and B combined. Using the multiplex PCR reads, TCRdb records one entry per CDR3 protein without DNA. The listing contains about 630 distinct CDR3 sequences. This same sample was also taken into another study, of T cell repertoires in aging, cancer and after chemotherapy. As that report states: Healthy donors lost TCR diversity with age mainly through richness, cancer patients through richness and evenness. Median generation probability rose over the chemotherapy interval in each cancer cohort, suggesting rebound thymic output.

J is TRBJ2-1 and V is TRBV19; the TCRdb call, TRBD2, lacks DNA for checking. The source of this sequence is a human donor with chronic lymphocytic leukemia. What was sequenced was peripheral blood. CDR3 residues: CASSILAGKNNEQFF.